The 16 T cell receptor beta chains presented below share a single source sample, sequenced in a study of blood T cell repertoires in COVID-19. Sequencing was performed with immunoSEQ multiplex PCR; in TCRdb, only in-frame clones are kept and a portion is missing. The sample includes almost 400,000 clones, about 90% of them seen just once. Sequencing input: PBMCs or T cells enriched from blood (not recorded which). The receptors derive from a woman between 25 and 40 years old who had recovered from COVID-19.

The chain recombines TRBV19 with TRBJ2-6; 7 bases are shared with TRBD1. Per the germline V gene, CDR1 is LNHDA and CDR2 is SQIVND (reference sequence). V gave up 6 bases and J gave up 0 bases; unmatched junction bases: 14. The CDR3 is made up of 19 amino acids. The chain's CDR3 is CASRRGQILKSSGANVLTF. CDR3 nucleotide sequence: TGTGCCAGTAGGAGGGGACAGATACTTAAAAGCTCTGGGGCCAACGTCCTGACTTTC.

This chain uses TRBV7-8 with TRBJ2-7, with 9 bases identical to TRBD1. The CDR3 spans 16 residues. CDR1 SGHVS and CDR2 FQNEAQ come from the germline V gene. V gave up 3 bases and J gave up 5 bases; unmatched junction bases: 11. The CDR3 is CASSFSGGQGSHEQYF. CDR3 sequence (DNA): TGTGCCAGCAGCTTCTCGGGGGGACAGGGTTCCCACGAGCAGTACTTC.

The rearrangement joins TRBV5-1 to TRBJ1-2; D is perhaps TRBD1 (6 bases). The CDR3 is made up of 14 amino acids. With 4 bases removed from V and 4 bases from J, the gap between germline ends came to 14 bases. The germline gives CDR1 SGHRS, CDR2 YFSETQ. CDR3: CASSARTDPYGYTF. The CDR3 region has the DNA TGCGCCAGCAGCGCCCGGACAGACCCCTATGGCTACACCTTC.

The rearrangement joins TRBV7-8 to TRBJ2-7; 7 bases agree with TRBD1. CDR3 size: 15 residues. Trimming at V came to 1 base and at J to 3 bases, leaving 6 bases not matched to a gene. Germline V gene sequence: CDR1 SGHVS, CDR2 FQNEAQ. CDR3 in amino acids: CASSLEAGTVYEQYF. The CDR3 bases are TGTGCCAGCAGCTTAGAGGCCGGGACAGTCTACGAGCAGTACTTC.

J is TRBJ1-1 and V is TRBV10-2, with 11 bases fitting TRBD1. The ends lost 6 bases at V and 4 bases at J; junction bases unmatched: 4. This CDR3 comprises 14 residues. Per germline, CDR1 WSHSY and CDR2 SAAADI. In nucleotides, the CDR3 is TGCGCCAGCAGACCCGGGACAGGGGGCACTGAAGCTTTCTTT. Its protein is CASRPGTGGTEAFF.

The chain combines TRBV7-8 with TRBJ2-1, with TRBD2 identical over 10 bases. This CDR3 region has 16 residues. V shed 6 bases, J shed 6 bases, and the junction held 11 bases outside the gene matches. Germline V CDR1 and CDR2: SGHVS, FQNEAQ. The CDR3 region has the DNA TGTGCCAGCAGACTAAGACTAGCGGGCAAGTCCAATGAGCAGTTCTTC. As protein: CASRLRLAGKSNEQFF.

V is TRBV19 and J is TRBJ1-2; possible D gene TRBD1, 5 bases. There are 15 residues in the CDR3. Germline loops: CDR1 LNHDA, CDR2 SQIVND (reference sequence). The V end lost 1 base, the J end lost 8 bases, and 17 bases lay between the germline ends. The CDR3 region is CASSIGPQVTQGYTF. The CDR3 DNA reads as TGTGCCAGTAGTATAGGTCCACAGGTGACACAGGGCTACACCTTC.

The count of this clone is one. This sequence joins TRBV9 and TRBJ1-1; 8 bases are a match to TRBD1. Trimming at V came to 0 bases and at J to 0 bases, leaving 4 bases not matched to a gene. There are 16 residues in the CDR3. Germline V CDR1 and CDR2: SGDLS, YYNGEE. CDR3 amino acids: CASSVGSDRVNTEAFF. CDR3 DNA sequence: TGTGCCAGCAGCGTAGGTTCGGACAGGGTGAACACTGAAGCTTTCTTT.

The chain is built from TRBV19 and TRBJ1-1, with D uncertain. The CDR3 sequence is 14 residues long. The V end lost 3 bases, the J end lost 0 bases, and 8 bases lay between the germline ends. Germline V gene data show CDR1 as LNHDA and CDR2 as SQIVND (reference sequence). CDR3 in DNA: TGTGCCAGTAGTATCGGCACTATGAACACTGAAGCTTTCTTT. Translation: CASSIGTMNTEAFF.

The genes are TRBV5-1 and TRBJ2-7; a weak D match, TRBD1 (5 bases). Germline V gene data show CDR1 as SGHRS and CDR2 as YFSETQ. V dropped 3 bases and J dropped 3 bases, with 10 bases sitting between them. CDR3 size: 13 residues. Here the CDR3 DNA reads TGCGCCAGCAGCTCCAGGCAGGGCTACGAGCAGTACTTC. Protein product: CASSSRQGYEQYF.

DNA of the CDR3: TGTGCCAGCAGCCGTGGTGAGGCTGAAGCTTTCTTT. This gives the protein CASSRGEAEAFF. The chain uses TRBV3-1 (or the pseudogene TRBV3-2) and TRBJ1-1; the D is unclear. Per germline, CDR1 LGHDT and CDR2 YNNKEL (reference sequence). Between the trimmed V and J ends, which lost 4 bases and 6 bases, there was a span of 9 bases. The CDR3 runs to 12 residues.

The V gene is TRBV19, the J gene TRBJ1-4; weak D call: TRBD1 (6 bases). Germline CDR1 reads LNHDA; CDR2 reads SQIVND (reference sequence). Trimming shortened V by 10 bases and J by 1 base, and 13 bases separated the two germline ends. This CDR3 contains 14 residues. The CDR3 DNA follows: TGTGCCACCAAAGGGGGACGAACTAATGAAAAACTGTTTTTT. Protein product: CATKGGRTNEKLFF.

The table lists this clone with a count of one. A read error may produce the germline difference seen at one junction end. The gene calls are TRBV9 and TRBJ2-7; D may be TRBD2 (6 bases). Germline V CDR1 and CDR2: SGDLS, YYNGEE. This CDR3 has 10 residues. The CDR3: CASSGRNFSF. CDR3 DNA sequence: TGTGCCAGCTCGGGGAGGAATTTTTCCTTC.

The chain links TRBV7-2 to TRBJ1-2; TRBD1 matches 9 bases. There are 15 residues in the CDR3. The V gene end was trimmed by 1 base and the J gene end by 7 bases; junction bases not matched to a gene: 7. The germline V gene has CDR1 SGHTA and CDR2 FQGNSA. Here the CDR3 reads CASSLVGRTGVGYTF. The CDR3 coding sequence is TGTGCCAGCAGCTTAGTGGGCCGGACAGGGGTTGGCTACACCTTC.

Comments on this clone: The germline gene is not matched at one end of the junction; a read error may be the cause. This rearrangement joins TRBV10-1 to TRBJ2-1, with 15 bases that match TRBD2. Germline values: CDR1 WNHNN, CDR2 SYGVQD (reference sequence). This CDR3 has 20 amino acids. The CDR3 sequence is CARRTTPGTSGGSHYNEQFF. In DNA form, the CDR3 reads TGCGCCCGCAGGACGACTCCGGGGACTAGCGGGGGGTCCCACTACAATGAGCAGTTCTTC.

This chain uses TRBV9 with TRBJ2-4, with TRBD1 matching over 9 bases. This CDR3 comprises 13 residues. Unmatched junction bases numbered 7, after V lost 2 bases and J lost 13 bases. Per germline, CDR1 SGDLS and CDR2 YYNGEE. The CDR3 loop is CASSVGGTGLQYF. CDR3 coding DNA: TGTGCCAGCAGCGTTGGCGGGACAGGGTTACAGTACTTC. Full variable domain (missing parts from reference TRBV9 and TRBJ2-4): DSGVTQTPKHLITATGQRVTLRCSPRSGDLSVYWYQQSLDQGLQFLIQYYNGEERAKGNILERFSAQQFPDLHSELNLSSLELGDSALYFCASSVGGTGLQYFGAGTRLSVL.